This TCR beta chain appears in the sequencing data of a study of blood T cell repertoires in COVID-19. Overall study: Both acute and convalescent COVID-19 samples were obtained from the United States, Italy and Spain.

Per the study methods: Amplification from reference gene primers served as the basis for estimated nucleated cell counts. This table comes from immunoSEQ multiplex PCR, and its TCRdb copy is limited to in-frame clones, with some not included. That table gives V, J and clone size, and the DNA gave D and trimming. This sample carries 150,000 to 190,000 clones, 85% to 90% of them seen once, and the ten largest clones take 15%. Germline assignment: CDR1 MGHRA and CDR2 YSYEKL. The CDR3 covers 14 residues. Trimming took 4 bases from V and 10 from J; bases not matched to a gene: 10. Sequenced: peripheral blood. The origin of this receptor is a woman aged 40 to 50 with acute or convalescent COVID-19. The V call is TRBV4-1, the J call TRBJ1-1, with 9 positions matching TRBD1. CDR3: CASSPTGGDPVAFF. The CDR3 DNA follows: TGCGCCAGCAGCCCGACAGGGGGAGACCCTGTAGCTTTCTTT.